The T cell receptor beta chain under discussion was sequenced for a study of blood T cell repertoires in COVID-19. Across the study: Nucleic acid was either cDNA or gDNA, and it came from T cells, B-cell-depleted T cells, or PBMCs.

Germline CDR1 reads LGHNA; CDR2 reads YSLEER. V gave up 1 base and J gave up 5 bases, with 14 bases separating them. The CDR3 covers 15 residues. In the study's own analysis: Estimated nucleated cell counts came from reference gene primer amplification. Method: immunoSEQ multiplex PCR; TCRdb's copy keeps in-frame clones and lacks some. Clone size and the V and J calls come from that table; the DNA yielded D and trimming. The repertoire includes about 170,000 clones, roughly four fifths of them detected once, and approximately 2% sits in the top ten. The source material was peripheral blood. The TCR sequence derives from a woman older than 75 with acute or convalescent COVID-19. This chain links TRBV4-3 with TRBJ1-1; tentative D call: TRBD1 (5 bases). The CDR3: CASSQVVTGETEAFF. The CDR3 nucleotides read TGCGCCAGCAGCCAAGTAGTGACGGGGGAGACTGAAGCTTTCTTT.